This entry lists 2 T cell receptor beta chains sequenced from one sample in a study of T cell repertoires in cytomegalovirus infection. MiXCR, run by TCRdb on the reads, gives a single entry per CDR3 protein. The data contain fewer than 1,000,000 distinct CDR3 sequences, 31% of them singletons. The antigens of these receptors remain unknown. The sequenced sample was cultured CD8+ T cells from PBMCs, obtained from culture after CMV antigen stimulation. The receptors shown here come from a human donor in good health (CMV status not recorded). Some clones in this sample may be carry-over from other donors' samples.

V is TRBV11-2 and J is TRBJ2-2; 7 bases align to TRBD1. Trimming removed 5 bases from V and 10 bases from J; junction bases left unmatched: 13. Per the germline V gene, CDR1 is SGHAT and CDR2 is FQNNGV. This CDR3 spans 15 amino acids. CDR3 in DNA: TGTGCCAGCAGCCCCGGGACAGACGGCTTGGCGGAGCTGTTTTTT. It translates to CASSPGTDGLAELFF.

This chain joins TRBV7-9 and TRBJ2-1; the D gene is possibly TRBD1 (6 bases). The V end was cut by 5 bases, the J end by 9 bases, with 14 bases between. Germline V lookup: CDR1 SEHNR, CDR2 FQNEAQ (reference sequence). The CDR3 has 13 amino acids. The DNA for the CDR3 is TGTGCCAGCAGCCCCCCGGGACATTCTGAGCAGTTCTTC. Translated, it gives CASSPPGHSEQFF.